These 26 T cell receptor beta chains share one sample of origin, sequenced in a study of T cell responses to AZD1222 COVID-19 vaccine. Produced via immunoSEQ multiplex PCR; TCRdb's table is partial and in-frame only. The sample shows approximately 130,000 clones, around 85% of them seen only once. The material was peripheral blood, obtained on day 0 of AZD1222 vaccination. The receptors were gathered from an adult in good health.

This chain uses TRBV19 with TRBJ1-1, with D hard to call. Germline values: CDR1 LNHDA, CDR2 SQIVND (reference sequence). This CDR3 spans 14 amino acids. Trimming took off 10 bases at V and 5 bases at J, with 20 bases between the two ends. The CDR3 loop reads CATISADRRTEAFF. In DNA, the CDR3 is TGTGCCACCATATCAGCAGATCGGAGGACTGAAGCTTTCTTT.

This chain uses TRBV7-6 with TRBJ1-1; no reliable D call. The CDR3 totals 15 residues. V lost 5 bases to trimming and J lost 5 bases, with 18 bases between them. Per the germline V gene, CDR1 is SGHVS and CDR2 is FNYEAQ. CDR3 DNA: TGTGCCAGCAGCCCCCAGTCTATTCTTTCGACTGAAGCTTTCTTT. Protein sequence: CASSPQSILSTEAFF. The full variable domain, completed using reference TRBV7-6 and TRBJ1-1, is GAGVSQSPRYKVTKRGQDVALRCDPISGHVSLYWYRQALGQGPEFLTYFNYEAQQDKSGLPNDRFSAERPEGSISTLTIQRTEQRDSAMYRCASSPQSILSTEAFFGQGTRLTVV.

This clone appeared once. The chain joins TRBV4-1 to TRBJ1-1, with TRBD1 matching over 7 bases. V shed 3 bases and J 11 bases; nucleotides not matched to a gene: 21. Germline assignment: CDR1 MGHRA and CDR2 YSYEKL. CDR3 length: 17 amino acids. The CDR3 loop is CASSHDRDRLKRVRAFF. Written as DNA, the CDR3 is TGCGCCAGCAGCCACGACCGGGACAGACTTAAGCGAGTACGGGCTTTCTTT.

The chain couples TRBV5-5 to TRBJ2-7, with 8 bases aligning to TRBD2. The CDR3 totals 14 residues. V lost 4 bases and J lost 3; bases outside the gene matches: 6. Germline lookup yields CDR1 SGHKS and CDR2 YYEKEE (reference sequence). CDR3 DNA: TGTGCCAGCAGCCTCGTCGGGACTAGCTACGAGCAGTACTTC. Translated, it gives CASSLVGTSYEQYF.

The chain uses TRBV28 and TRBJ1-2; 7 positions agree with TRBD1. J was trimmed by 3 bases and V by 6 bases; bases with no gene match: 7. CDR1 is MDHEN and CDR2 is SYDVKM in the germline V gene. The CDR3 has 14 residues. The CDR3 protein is CASSRLGGDYGYTF. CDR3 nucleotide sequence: TGTGCCAGCAGCCGTCTAGGGGGCGACTATGGCTACACCTTC.

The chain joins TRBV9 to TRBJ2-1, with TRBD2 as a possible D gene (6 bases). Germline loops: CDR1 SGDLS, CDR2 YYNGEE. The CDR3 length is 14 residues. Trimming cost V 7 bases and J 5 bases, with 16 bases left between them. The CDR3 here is CASDAGPSNNEQFF. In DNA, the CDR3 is TGTGCCAGCGACGCGGGACCCAGTAACAATGAGCAGTTCTTC.

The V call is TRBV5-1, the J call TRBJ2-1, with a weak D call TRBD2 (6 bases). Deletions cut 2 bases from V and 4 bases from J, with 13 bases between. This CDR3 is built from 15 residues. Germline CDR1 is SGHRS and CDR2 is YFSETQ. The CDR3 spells CASSFSGVRYNEQFF. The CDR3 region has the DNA TGCGCCAGCAGCTTTTCGGGAGTAAGATACAATGAGCAGTTCTTC.

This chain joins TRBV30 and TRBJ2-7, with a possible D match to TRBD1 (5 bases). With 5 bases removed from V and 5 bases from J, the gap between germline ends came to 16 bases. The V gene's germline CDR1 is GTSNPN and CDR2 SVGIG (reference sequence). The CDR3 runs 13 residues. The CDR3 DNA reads TGTGCCTGGGTGATGAGGATGGACAACGAGCAGTACTTC. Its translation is CAWVMRMDNEQYF. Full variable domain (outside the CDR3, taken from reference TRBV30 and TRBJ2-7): SQTIHQWPATLVQPVGSPLSLECTVEGTSNPNLYWYRQAAGRGLQLLFYSVGIGQISSEVPQNLSASRPQDRQFILSSKKLLLSDSGFYLCAWVMRMDNEQYFGPGTRLTVT.

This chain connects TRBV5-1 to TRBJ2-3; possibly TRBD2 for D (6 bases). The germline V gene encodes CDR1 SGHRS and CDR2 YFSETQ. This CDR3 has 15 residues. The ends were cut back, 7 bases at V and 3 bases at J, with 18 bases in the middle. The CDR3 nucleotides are TGCGCCAGCCATGTCGTGGGCGGGGAAACAGATACGCAGTATTTT. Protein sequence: CASHVVGGETDTQYF.

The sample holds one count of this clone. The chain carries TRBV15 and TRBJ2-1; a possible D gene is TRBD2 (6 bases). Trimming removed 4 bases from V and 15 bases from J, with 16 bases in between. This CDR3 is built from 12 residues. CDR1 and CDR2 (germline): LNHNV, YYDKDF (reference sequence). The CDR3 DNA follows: TGTGCCACCAGCAAAGCCGCGGGGAGCTTGTTCTTC. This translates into CATSKAAGSLFF.

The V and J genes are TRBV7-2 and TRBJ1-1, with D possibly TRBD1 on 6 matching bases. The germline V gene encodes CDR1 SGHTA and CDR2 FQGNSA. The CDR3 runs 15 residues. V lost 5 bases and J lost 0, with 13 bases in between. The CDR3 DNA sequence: TGTGCCAGCAGCGGACGACAGGTATTGAACACTGAAGCTTTCTTT. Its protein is CASSGRQVLNTEAFF. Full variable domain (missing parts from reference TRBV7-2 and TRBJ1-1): GAGVSQSPSNKVTEKGKDVELRCDPISGHTALYWYRQSLGQGLEFLIYFQGNSAPDKSGLPSDRFSAERTGGSVSTLTIQRTQQEDSAVYLCASSGRQVLNTEAFFGQGTRLTVV.

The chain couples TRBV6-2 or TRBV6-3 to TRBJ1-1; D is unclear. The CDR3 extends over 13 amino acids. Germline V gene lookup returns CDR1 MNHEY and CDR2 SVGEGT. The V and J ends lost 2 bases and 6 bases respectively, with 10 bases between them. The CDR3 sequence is CASSYTGGAEAFF. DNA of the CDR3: TGTGCCAGCAGTTACACGGGAGGCGCTGAAGCTTTCTTT.

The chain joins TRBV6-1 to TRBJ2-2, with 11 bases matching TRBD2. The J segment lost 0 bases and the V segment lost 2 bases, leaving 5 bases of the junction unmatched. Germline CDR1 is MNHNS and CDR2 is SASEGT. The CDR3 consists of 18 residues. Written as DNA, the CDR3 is TGTGCCAGCAGTGAAAAAGGGACTAGCGGACCGAACACCGGGGAGCTGTTTTTT. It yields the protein CASSEKGTSGPNTGELFF.

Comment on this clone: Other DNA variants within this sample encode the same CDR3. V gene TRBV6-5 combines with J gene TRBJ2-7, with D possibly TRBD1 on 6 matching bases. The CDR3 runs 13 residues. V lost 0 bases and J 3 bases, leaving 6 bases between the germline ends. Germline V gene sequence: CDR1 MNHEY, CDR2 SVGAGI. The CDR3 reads CASSYSRGYEQYF. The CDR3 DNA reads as TGTGCCAGCAGTTACTCCAGGGGCTACGAGCAGTACTTC.

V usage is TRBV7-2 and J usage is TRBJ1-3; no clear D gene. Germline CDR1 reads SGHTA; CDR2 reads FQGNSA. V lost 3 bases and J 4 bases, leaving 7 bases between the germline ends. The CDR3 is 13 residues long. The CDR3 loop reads CASSLVKGNTIYF. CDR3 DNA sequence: TGTGCCAGCAGCTTGGTTAAGGGAAACACCATATATTTT.

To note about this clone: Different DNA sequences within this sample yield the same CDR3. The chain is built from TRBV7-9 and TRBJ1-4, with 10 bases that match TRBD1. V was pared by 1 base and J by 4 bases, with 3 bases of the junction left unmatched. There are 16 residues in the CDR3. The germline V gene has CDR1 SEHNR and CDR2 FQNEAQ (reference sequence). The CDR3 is CASSLGGTGVNEKLFF. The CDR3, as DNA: TGTGCCAGCAGCTTAGGAGGGACAGGGGTTAATGAAAAACTGTTTTTT.

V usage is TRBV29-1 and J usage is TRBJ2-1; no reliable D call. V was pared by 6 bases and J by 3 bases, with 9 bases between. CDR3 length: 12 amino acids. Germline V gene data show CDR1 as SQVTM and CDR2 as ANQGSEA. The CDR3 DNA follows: TGCAGCGTCCCCCTGGGCTACAATGAGCAGTTCTTC. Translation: CSVPLGYNEQFF.

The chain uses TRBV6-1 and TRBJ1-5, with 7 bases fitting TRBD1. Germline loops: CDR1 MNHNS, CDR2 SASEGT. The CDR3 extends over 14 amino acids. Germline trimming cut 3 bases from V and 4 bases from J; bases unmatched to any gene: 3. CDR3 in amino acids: CASSDRDSNQPQHF. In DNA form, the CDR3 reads TGTGCCAGCAGTGACCGGGACAGTAATCAGCCCCAGCATTTT.

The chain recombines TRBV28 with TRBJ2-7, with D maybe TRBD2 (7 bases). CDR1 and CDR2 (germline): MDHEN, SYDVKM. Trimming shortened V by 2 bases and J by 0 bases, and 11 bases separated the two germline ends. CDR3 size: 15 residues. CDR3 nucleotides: TGTGCCAGCAGTTTAGGGGGGGCCCACTCCTACGAGCAGTACTTC. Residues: CASSLGGAHSYEQYF. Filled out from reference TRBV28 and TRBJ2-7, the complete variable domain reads DVKVTQSSRYLVKRTGEKVFLECVQDMDHENMFWYRQDPGLGLRLIYFSYDVKMKEKGDIPEGYSVSREKKERFSLILESASTNQTSMYLCASSLGGAHSYEQYFGPGTRLTVT.

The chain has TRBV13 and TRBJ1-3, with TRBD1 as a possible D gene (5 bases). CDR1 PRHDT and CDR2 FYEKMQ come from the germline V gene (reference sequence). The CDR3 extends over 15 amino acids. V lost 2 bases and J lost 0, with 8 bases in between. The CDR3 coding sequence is TGTGCCAGCAGCTTACTTGGGGGCTCTGGAAACACCATATATTTT. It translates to CASSLLGGSGNTIYF.

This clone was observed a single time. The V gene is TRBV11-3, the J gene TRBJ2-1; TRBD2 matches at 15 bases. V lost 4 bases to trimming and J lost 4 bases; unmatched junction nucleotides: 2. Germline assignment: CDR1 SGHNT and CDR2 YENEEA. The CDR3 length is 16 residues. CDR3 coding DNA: TGTGCCAGCAGCTGGGGACTAGCGGGAGGTTACAATGAGCAGTTCTTC. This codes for CASSWGLAGGYNEQFF.

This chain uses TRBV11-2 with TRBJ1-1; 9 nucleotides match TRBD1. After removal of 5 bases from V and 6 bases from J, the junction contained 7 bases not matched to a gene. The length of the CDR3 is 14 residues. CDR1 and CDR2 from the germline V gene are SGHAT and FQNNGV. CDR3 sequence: CASSPGQGFSEAFF. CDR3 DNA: TGTGCCAGCAGCCCGGGACAGGGCTTCTCTGAAGCTTTCTTT.

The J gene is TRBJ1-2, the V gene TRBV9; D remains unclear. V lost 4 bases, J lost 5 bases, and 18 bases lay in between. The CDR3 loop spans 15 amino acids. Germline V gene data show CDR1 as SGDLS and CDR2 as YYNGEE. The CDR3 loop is CASSLGSGGSYGYTF. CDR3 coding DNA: TGTGCCAGCAGCTTGGGGTCCGGTGGATCGTATGGCTACACCTTC.

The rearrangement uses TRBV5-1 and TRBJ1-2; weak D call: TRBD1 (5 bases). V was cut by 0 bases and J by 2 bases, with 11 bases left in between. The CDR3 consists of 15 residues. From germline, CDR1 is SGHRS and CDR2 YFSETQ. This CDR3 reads CASSLAGGDNYGYTF. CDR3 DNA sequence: TGCGCCAGCAGCTTGGCCGGAGGGGACAACTATGGCTACACCTTC.

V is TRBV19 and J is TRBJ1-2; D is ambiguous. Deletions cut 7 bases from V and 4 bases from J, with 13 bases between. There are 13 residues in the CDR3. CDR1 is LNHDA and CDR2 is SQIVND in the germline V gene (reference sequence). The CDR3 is CASISNSGYGYTF. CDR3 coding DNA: TGTGCCAGTATTTCCAACTCGGGCTATGGCTACACCTTC.

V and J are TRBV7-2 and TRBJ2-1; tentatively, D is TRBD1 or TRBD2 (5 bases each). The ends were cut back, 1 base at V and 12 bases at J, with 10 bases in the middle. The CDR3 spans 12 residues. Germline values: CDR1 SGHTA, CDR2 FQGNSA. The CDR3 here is CASSLGGMGQFF. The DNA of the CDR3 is TGTGCCAGCAGCTTAGGGGGGATGGGGCAGTTCTTC.